This TCR beta chain was identified during a study of OX40 agonist ivuxolimab in advanced cancers. About the study: The group had a mean age of approximately 60 years, ranged from roughly 23 to 90, and was 80% to 85% male. The study's findings and limits: The mean number of expanded clones was higher in CD8+ T cells than in CD4+.

The study sampled blood at baseline, cycle 4 day 1, and cycle 7 day 1. Concerning this clone: Its antigen is currently unknown.

Generated by immunoSEQ multiplex PCR, the TCRdb table keeps only in-frame clones and is missing some. The data hold some 83,000 clones, with roughly 86% observed a single time. CDR3 length equals 16 residues. Per the germline V gene, CDR1 is SGHRS and CDR2 is YFSETQ. With 1 base clipped from V and 0 bases from J, the junction kept 5 bases outside the gene matches. The rearrangement joins TRBV5-1 to TRBJ2-3, with 7 bases aligning to TRBD1. This receptor was taken from an adult with an advanced solid tumor such as melanoma, head and neck, liver or kidney cancer. Sequenced here: CD4+ or CD8+ T cells sorted from blood, sampled in a trial of the OX40 agonist ivuxolimab. The CDR3 coding sequence is TGCGCCAGCAGCTTGTCCGGGACAGCTAGCACAGATACGCAGTATTTT. This encodes CASSLSGTASTDTQYF.